The source of this TCR beta chain is a study of human T cells and chemical hapten exposure listed by TCRdb under 2021. Study-wide context: For sensitization, 2% DPC in acetone was applied to a 2 cm by 2 cm area of upper inner arm skin. Patch testing was done on the upper back using Finn chambers containing 0.01% DPC, and results were scored after 6 days according to International Contact Dermatitis Research Group standards. Peripheral blood TCR repertoire changes were tracked in vivo in alopecia patients during primary and secondary sensitization to the hapten diphenylcyclopropenone (DPC). Blood samples were taken from patients before sensitization (week 0) and then at 2, 6 and about 24 weeks after DPC sensitization. The mostly female patient cohort included alopecia areata with under or over 50% scalp involvement, alopecia totalis and alopecia universalis. Some 29 alopecia patients provided blood for TCR sequencing at one to four time points (pre-sensitization, 2, 6 and 24 weeks). Throughout the study period of around 25 weeks, patients also received therapeutic DPC doses to the scalp every week. The libraries were sequenced as a pool, and the TCR yield per sample differed mostly because of small variations in library volumes within the pool. General study outcomes and caveats: Repeated subsampling changed both the strength of the expansion versus patch-test correlation and the threshold at which the correlation became significant. DPC sensitization did not change the number of TCRs with a frequency above 1 in 1000, and there was no evidence of changes in global repertoire structure. A positive correlation was found between the number of PT1 expanded TCRs and patch test score, with significance reached at thresholds 8, 16 and 32 but not 4. Because all patients had alopecia, a presumed autoimmune disease, the immune response of the patients might differ from that of healthy individuals. Compared with pre-sensitization or healthy control sets, expanded TCRs formed significantly more large CDR3 similarity clusters, which is consistent with antigen-driven responses.

Taken with the paper, the label for time point translates to: patch test 1, 2 weeks after DPC sensitization. This specimen's treatment or condition label, interpreted: therapeutic diphenylcyclopropenone sensitization with weekly scalp DPC. Blood at each patch-test visit was drawn before the patch test was applied. Patients were eligible if aged 18 to 70, diagnosed with alopecia and judged suitable for DPC therapy, and pregnant patients were excluded. Total RNA was isolated from unfractionated whole blood collected in Tempus Blood RNA tubes. The V and J ends are trimmed by 3 bases and 2 bases, leaving 9 bases between them. The CDR3 runs 14 residues from the cysteine to the phenylalanine. Kept here is only the CDR3 DNA, which spans 42 bases and is read in frame from base 1. A few counts support this clonotype. Its target antigen remains unknown. It has no much larger one-base neighbor in the sample; base qualities were not kept.

The library was generated by RACE. The sequencer was a NextSeq 500. During library preparation, unique molecular identifiers were attached to individual cDNA molecules so that TCRs could be counted in a quantitative, reproducible way. For every blood RNA sample, sequencing covered both the TCR alpha and TCR beta chains. In the paper's pipeline: The median number of TCRs per sample was around 96,000, ranging from about 20,000 to 750,000. V, J and CDR3 annotation of the TCR reads was carried out using the Decombinator software suite. To make PS versus PT1 abundance plots, every sample was subsampled to the same number of TCRs (28,000). TCRs were defined as expanded if absent before sensitization and observed at least eight times at the 2-week time point. In-frame beta chains were kept once TCRdb had trimmed the public reads at Q25 with fastp and called clones with MiXCR. Rows are unified per CDR3 protein, each entry keeping the most common DNA and genes. Clone size and V and J calls follow TCRdb, not the original study. A total of approximately 400,000 distinct CDR3 sequences appear in this sample, 4% to 5.5% of them only once. Of the sample, around 2.3% falls within the top ten clones.

The sequence joins TRBV12-3 or TRBV12-4 to TRBJ2-3, with the D segment identity uncertain. Specimen: whole blood, collected in connection with sensitization to the hapten diphenylcyclopropenone (DPC). This receptor was obtained from a woman between 50 and 59 years old with alopecia areata. Some clones in this sample may be carry-over from other donors' samples. In nucleotides, the sequence is TGTGCCAGCAGTTTTATGAACCCCACAGATACGCAGTATTTT. This codes for CASSFMNPTDTQYF.